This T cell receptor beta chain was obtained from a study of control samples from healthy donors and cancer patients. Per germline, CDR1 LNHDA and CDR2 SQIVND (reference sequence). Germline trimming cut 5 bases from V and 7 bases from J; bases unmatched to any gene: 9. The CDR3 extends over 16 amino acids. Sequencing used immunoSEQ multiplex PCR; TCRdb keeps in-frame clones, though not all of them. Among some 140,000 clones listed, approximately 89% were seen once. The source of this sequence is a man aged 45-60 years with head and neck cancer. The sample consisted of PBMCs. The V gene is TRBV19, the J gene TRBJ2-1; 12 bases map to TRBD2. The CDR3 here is CASSSGLAGYWNEQFF. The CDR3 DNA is TGTGCCAGTAGTTCGGGACTAGCGGGTTATTGGAATGAGCAGTTCTTC. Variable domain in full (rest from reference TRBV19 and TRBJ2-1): DGGITQSPKYLFRKEGQNVTLSCEQNLNHDAMYWYRQDPGQGLRLIYYSQIVNDFQKGDIAEGYSVSREKKESFPLTVTSAQKNPTAFYLCASSSGLAGYWNEQFFGPGTRLTVL.